A single sample gave rise to the 29 T cell receptor beta chains below, sequenced in a study of CD8+ T cells in alopecia areata. Regarding treatment: oral pan-JAK inhibitor, 5-10 mg twice daily. Sequencing used cDNA as its template, made by extracting RNA and reverse transcribing it. The protocol was immunoSEQ multiplex PCR, while the TCRdb copy is restricted to in-frame clones and leaves out a portion. The sample holds about 210,000 clones; more than 45% are singletons and the top ten take around 1.4%. The source material was CD4+ T cells sorted from blood, sampled at week 4, from a patient treated with tofacitinib. Source of these receptors: a human donor with alopecia areata.

The V call is TRBV5-6, the J call TRBJ2-1, with D perhaps TRBD2 (6 bases). Germline CDR1 SGHDT, CDR2 YYEEEE. V lost 2 bases, J lost 0 bases, and 12 bases lay in between. The CDR3 spans 16 residues. The CDR3 nucleotides read TGTGCCAGCAGCTTTTCGGGACTCTACTCCTACAATGAGCAGTTCTTC. Its protein is CASSFSGLYSYNEQFF.

The chain has TRBV23-1 and TRBJ2-7; D is perhaps TRBD1 or TRBD2 (5 bases each). TRBV23-1 is an open reading frame, and its role is uncertain. Between the trimmed V and J ends, which lost 1 base and 5 bases, there was a span of 18 bases. CDR3 length: 16 amino acids. This chain's CDR3 is CASSQFEGPSLHEQYF. The CDR3 region has the DNA TGCGCCAGCAGTCAATTTGAGGGGCCCTCGCTTCACGAGCAGTACTTC.

This clone appeared many times. The chain is built from TRBV7-2 and TRBJ2-7; 9 bases map to TRBD2. CDR3 size: 19 residues. Per germline, CDR1 SGHTA and CDR2 FQGNSA. The J segment lost 0 bases and the V segment lost 5 bases, leaving 17 bases of the junction unmatched. CDR3 sequence reads: CASSTPWALSGGSSYEQYF. The CDR3 nucleotides are TGTGCCAGCAGCACACCTTGGGCACTTAGCGGGGGCTCCTCCTACGAGCAGTACTTC.

The CDR3 coding sequence is TGCGCCAGCAGCTTGGCCGCTGGGGAAACGTTGAACACTGAAGCTTTCTTT. Protein sequence: CASSLAAGETLNTEAFF. The V gene is TRBV5-1, the J gene TRBJ1-1, with D unclear. The CDR3 runs 17 residues. Germline CDR1 is SGHRS and CDR2 is YFSETQ. V lost 0 bases and J lost 0, with 15 bases in between.

Only a few counts were recorded for this clone. The V and J genes are TRBV4-2 and TRBJ1-6; 10 bases are a match to TRBD1. The CDR3 covers 15 residues. V gave up 5 bases and J gave up 8 bases; unmatched junction bases: 6. Germline CDR1 reads LGHNA; CDR2 reads YNFKEQ. The CDR3 DNA sequence: TGTGCCAGCAGCGAAGCGACAGGGGGCGATTCACCCCTCCACTTT. Translation: CASSEATGGDSPLHF.

The rearrangement links TRBV29-1 to TRBJ1-2, with D possibly TRBD1 on 6 matching bases. The V gene's germline CDR1 is SQVTM and CDR2 ANQGSEA. The V end lost 3 bases, the J end lost 7 bases, and 12 bases lay between the germline ends. The CDR3 consists of 12 residues. DNA of the CDR3: TGCAGCGTTGACAGGGGAAGAGGTGGCTACACCTTC. Encoded protein: CSVDRGRGGYTF. Based on the CDR3 plus reference TRBV29-1 and TRBJ1-2, the full variable domain is SAVISQKPSRDICQRGTSLTIQCQVDSQVTMMFWYRQQPGQSLTLIATANQGSEATYESGFVIDKFPISRPNLTFSTLTVSNMSPEDSSIYLCSVDRGRGGYTFGSGTRLTVV.

The chain couples TRBV6-1 to TRBJ1-5; D ambiguous. The CDR3 runs to 15 residues. Trimming took 2 bases from V and 1 from J, leaving 9 bases between them. CDR1 is MNHNS, CDR2 SASEGT, per germline. The chain's CDR3 is CASSEMVQSNQPQHF. CDR3 nucleotides: TGTGCCAGCAGTGAAATGGTACAGAGCAATCAGCCCCAGCATTTT.

This clone was observed a few times. This rearrangement joins TRBV6-1 to TRBJ1-6; a weak D match, TRBD1 (5 bases). The CDR3 totals 14 residues. The germline V and J ends were trimmed by 4 bases and 2 bases, with 6 bases remaining between them. CDR1 MNHNS and CDR2 SASEGT come from the germline V gene. This chain's CDR3 is CASSAGPYNSPLHF. The CDR3 DNA reads as TGTGCCAGCAGTGCGGGACCCTATAATTCACCCCTCCACTTT.

The chain combines TRBV4-1 with TRBJ1-1; no definite D call. This CDR3 contains 13 residues. CDR1 is MGHRA, CDR2 YSYEKL, per germline. V was clipped by 3 bases and J by 6 bases, with 11 bases between them. The CDR3 spells CASSHLTTAEAFF. CDR3 DNA sequence: TGCGCCAGCAGCCATCTCACTACCGCTGAAGCTTTCTTT.

This chain uses TRBV7-9 with TRBJ2-7, with D possibly being TRBD2 (8 bases). V lost 5 bases to trimming and J lost 0 bases, with 14 bases between them. Germline CDR1 and CDR2: SEHNR and FQNEAQ (reference sequence). The CDR3 loop spans 15 amino acids. The chain's CDR3 is CASSPGGGRSYEQYF. The DNA for the CDR3 is TGTGCCAGCAGCCCGGGAGGGGGCCGCTCCTACGAGCAGTACTTC.

This clone showed up just once. The CDR3 DNA reads TGCAGCGTGCGACAGGGTATGGGCACAGATACGCAGTATTTT. It yields the protein CSVRQGMGTDTQYF. The chain joins TRBV29-1 to TRBJ2-3; 7 positions agree with TRBD1. The CDR3 runs 14 residues. Germline lookup yields CDR1 SQVTM and CDR2 ANQGSEA. V lost 6 bases and J lost 1; bases outside the gene matches: 7.

The V gene is TRBV9, the J gene TRBJ2-3, with D hard to call. Trimming stripped 1 base from V and 0 bases from J, with 6 bases between. There are 14 residues in the CDR3. CDR1 is SGDLS and CDR2 is YYNGEE in the germline V gene. This chain's CDR3 is CASSVSWSTDTQYF. For the CDR3, the DNA is TGTGCCAGCAGCGTATCCTGGAGCACAGATACGCAGTATTTT.

The rearrangement links TRBV27 to TRBJ1-3; the D is unclear. Germline V gives CDR1 MNHEY, CDR2 SMNVEV (reference sequence). The V end lost 0 bases, the J end lost 2 bases, and 11 bases lay between the germline ends. There are 16 residues in the CDR3. As DNA, the CDR3 is TGTGCCAGCAGTTTATCCCCACCGGGGACTGGAAACACCATATATTTT. Translating gives CASSLSPPGTGNTIYF.

This clone was counted between two and nine times. This chain connects TRBV5-6 to TRBJ1-1; 7 bases line up with TRBD1. Looked up from germline, CDR1 is SGHDT and CDR2 is YYEEEE. The CDR3 extends over 16 amino acids. The ends lost 0 bases at V and 1 base at J; junction bases unmatched: 6. The CDR3 region is CASSLAWDRSNTEAFF. The DNA for the CDR3 is TGTGCCAGCAGCTTGGCCTGGGACAGATCGAACACTGAAGCTTTCTTT.

The rearrangement uses TRBV10-3 and TRBJ1-1, with 7 nucleotides matching TRBD1. With V trimmed by 5 bases and J by 5 bases, 11 bases remained unmatched. The CDR3 contains 15 residues. Germline V gene lookup returns CDR1 ENHRY and CDR2 SYGVKD. CDR3 sequence (DNA): TGTGCCATCAGTAGGAGGGGTCAGGGGGAAACTGAAGCTTTCTTT. Translation: CAISRRGQGETEAFF.

This clone has a handful of counts. This sequence joins TRBV7-3 and TRBJ2-1, with D possibly being TRBD1 (7 bases). CDR1 and CDR2 (germline): SGHTA, FQGTGA. Deletions cut 5 bases from V and 0 bases from J, with 11 bases between. CDR3 size: 15 residues. Written as DNA, the CDR3 is TGTGCCAGCAGCCAGGGGGGTGGCTCCTACAATGAGCAGTTCTTC. Translated, it gives CASSQGGGSYNEQFF.

This chain uses TRBV30 with TRBJ2-3; tentative D call: TRBD2 (5 bases). From germline, CDR1 is GTSNPN and CDR2 SVGIG (reference sequence). The CDR3 is made up of 11 amino acids. Deletions cut 7 bases from V and 2 bases from J, with 7 bases between. CDR3 sequence (DNA): TGTGCCTCGGGAAACACAGATACGCAGTATTTT. Translating it yields CASGNTDTQYF.

The CDR3, as DNA: TGTGCCAGCAGCTTTATTCGGGGCCGAGAAGCTTTCTTT. Its translation is CASSFIRGREAFF. This chain joins TRBV7-9 and TRBJ1-1; the D gene is possibly TRBD1 (5 bases). The CDR3 runs 13 residues. Germline V gene lookup returns CDR1 SEHNR and CDR2 FQNEAQ (reference sequence). V lost 3 bases, J lost 8 bases, and 13 bases lay in between.

J is TRBJ2-7 and V is TRBV30; D call uncertain. Germline CDR1 reads GTSNPN; CDR2 reads SVGIG (reference sequence). Trimming took off 0 bases at V and 5 bases at J, with 8 bases between the two ends. The CDR3 runs to 12 residues. CDR3 DNA sequence: TGTGCCTGGAGTGTATACAGTGACGAGCAGTACTTC. It encodes CAWSVYSDEQYF.

The chain is built from TRBV6-1 and TRBJ1-1, with D possibly TRBD1 on 5 matching bases. Trimming removed 6 bases from V and 3 bases from J, with 14 bases in between. The CDR3 sequence is 14 residues long. The V gene's germline CDR1 is MNHNS and CDR2 SASEGT. The CDR3 region is CASRGTVAYTEAFF. Here the CDR3 DNA reads TGTGCCAGCAGGGGGACCGTCGCCTACACTGAAGCTTTCTTT.

This clone was observed a handful of times. V gene TRBV29-1 combines with J gene TRBJ2-3, with 12 bases lining up with TRBD1. The length of the CDR3 is 13 residues. CDR1 is SQVTM, CDR2 ANQGSEA, per germline. V shed 6 bases, J shed 6 bases, and the junction held 4 bases outside the gene matches. The CDR3: CSVTGTGGDTQYF. Here the CDR3 DNA reads TGCAGCGTCACCGGGACAGGGGGCGATACGCAGTATTTT.

V usage is TRBV6-5 and J usage is TRBJ1-2; D is undetermined. Germline V lookup: CDR1 MNHEY, CDR2 SVGAGI. V dropped 6 bases and J dropped 8 bases, with 19 bases sitting between them. The CDR3 totals 14 residues. This CDR3 is CASSKALGKVGYTF. Written as DNA, the CDR3 is TGTGCCAGCAGCAAAGCCCTAGGGAAAGTCGGCTACACCTTC.

V usage is TRBV14 and J usage is TRBJ2-7, with D hard to call. The CDR3 runs 14 residues. V lost 4 bases to trimming and J lost 4 bases, with 14 bases between them. Germline CDR1 is SGHDN and CDR2 is FVKESK. CDR3: CASSPGHGSYEQYF. DNA for the CDR3: TGTGCCAGCAGCCCAGGTCACGGGTCGTACGAGCAGTACTTC.

This clone came up once. The CDR3 sequence is CASSNPSGTGLTEAFF. Written as DNA, the CDR3 is TGCGCCAGCAGTAACCCATCCGGGACAGGGCTCACTGAAGCTTTCTTT. The gene calls are TRBV5-1 and TRBJ1-1, with 9 nucleotides matching TRBD1. V shed 5 bases, J shed 4 bases, and the junction held 12 bases outside the gene matches. Germline V gene lookup returns CDR1 SGHRS and CDR2 YFSETQ. The length of the CDR3 is 16 residues.

This sequence joins TRBV9 and TRBJ2-5, with TRBD1 matching 8 bases. Unmatched junction bases numbered 7, after V lost 7 bases and J lost 5 bases. Germline values: CDR1 SGDLS, CDR2 YYNGEE. The CDR3 contains 13 residues. The CDR3 sequence: CASGGQVGETQYF. CDR3 coding DNA: TGTGCCAGCGGGGGACAGGTCGGCGAGACCCAGTACTTC.

The chain carries TRBV10-3 and TRBJ2-6, with 7 bases that match TRBD1. Germline V gene data show CDR1 as ENHRY and CDR2 as SYGVKD. The CDR3 is 18 residues long. Losses at the gene ends were 5 bases for V and 0 bases for J; bases not matched to a gene: 10. As DNA, the CDR3 is TGTGCCATCAGTTATCGGACAGGCCTATCCTCTGGGGCCAACGTCCTGACTTTC. It codes for CAISYRTGLSSGANVLTF.

With regard to this clone: The same CDR3 also results from other DNA sequences found in this sample. The rearrangement uses TRBV10-3 and TRBJ1-1, with 7 bases identical to TRBD1. There are 16 residues in the CDR3. Germline lookup yields CDR1 ENHRY and CDR2 SYGVKD. Trimming took 2 bases from V and 0 from J; bases not matched to a gene: 6. In DNA form, the CDR3 reads TGTGCCATCAGTGAGAGCGCGGGACAGTTGAACACTGAAGCTTTCTTT. Encoded protein: CAISESAGQLNTEAFF.

The chain is built from TRBV5-1 and TRBJ2-7; TRBD1 matches 9 bases. Germline loops: CDR1 SGHRS, CDR2 YFSETQ. The CDR3 totals 14 residues. V lost 3 bases and J lost 4; bases outside the gene matches: 5. The CDR3 here is CASSSRDRDYEQYF. CDR3 bases: TGCGCCAGCAGCTCCCGGGACAGGGATTACGAGCAGTACTTC. The full variable domain, rest sourced from reference TRBV5-1 and TRBJ2-7, is KAGVTQTPRYLIKTRGQQVTLSCSPISGHRSVSWYQQTPGQGLQFLFEYFSETQRNKGNFPGRFSGRQFSNSRSEMNVSTLELGDSALYLCASSSRDRDYEQYFGPGTRLTVT.

This clone showed up just once. This rearrangement joins TRBV30 to TRBJ2-3; a possible D gene is TRBD2 (7 bases). CDR3 length: 18 amino acids. Trimming cost V 2 bases and J 0 bases, with 21 bases left between them. Germline V gene data show CDR1 as GTSNPN and CDR2 as SVGIG (reference sequence). CDR3 protein: CAWSRGGTTPPSTDTQYF. CDR3 DNA: TGTGCCTGGAGTCGCGGGGGCACAACTCCCCCTAGCACAGATACGCAGTATTTT.